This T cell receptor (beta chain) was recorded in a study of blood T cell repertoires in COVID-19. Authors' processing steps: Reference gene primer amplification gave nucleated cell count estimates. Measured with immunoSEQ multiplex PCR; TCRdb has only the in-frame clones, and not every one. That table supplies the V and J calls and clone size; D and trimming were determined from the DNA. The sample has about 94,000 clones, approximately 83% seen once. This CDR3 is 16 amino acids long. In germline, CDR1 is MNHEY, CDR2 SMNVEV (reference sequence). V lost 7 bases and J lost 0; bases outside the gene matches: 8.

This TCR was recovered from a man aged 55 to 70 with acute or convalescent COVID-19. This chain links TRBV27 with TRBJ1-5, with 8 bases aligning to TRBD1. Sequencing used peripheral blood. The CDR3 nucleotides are TGTGCCAGCATTAGGGGACAGGAGATTAGCAATCAGCCCCAGCATTTT. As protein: CASIRGQEISNQPQHF.